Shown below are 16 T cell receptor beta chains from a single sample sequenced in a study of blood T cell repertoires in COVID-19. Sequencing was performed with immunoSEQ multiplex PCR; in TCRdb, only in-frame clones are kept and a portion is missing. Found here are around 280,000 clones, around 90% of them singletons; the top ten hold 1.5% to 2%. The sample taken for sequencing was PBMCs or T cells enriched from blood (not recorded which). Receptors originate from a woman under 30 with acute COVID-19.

CDR3 protein: CATSDPSGRASYNEQFF. In nucleotides, the CDR3 is TGTGCCACCAGTGACCCGAGCGGGAGGGCCTCCTACAATGAGCAGTTCTTC. The chain carries TRBV24-1 and TRBJ2-1; 10 bases match TRBD2. Trimming removed 4 bases from V and 0 bases from J; junction bases left unmatched: 5. This CDR3 comprises 17 residues. CDR1 KGHDR and CDR2 SFDVKD come from the germline V gene.

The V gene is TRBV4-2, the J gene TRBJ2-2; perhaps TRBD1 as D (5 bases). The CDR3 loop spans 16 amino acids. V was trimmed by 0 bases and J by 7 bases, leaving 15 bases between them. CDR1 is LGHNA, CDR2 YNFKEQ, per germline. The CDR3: CASSQDQAGIGGELFF. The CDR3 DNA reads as TGTGCCAGCAGCCAAGATCAGGCAGGGATCGGCGGGGAGCTGTTTTTT.

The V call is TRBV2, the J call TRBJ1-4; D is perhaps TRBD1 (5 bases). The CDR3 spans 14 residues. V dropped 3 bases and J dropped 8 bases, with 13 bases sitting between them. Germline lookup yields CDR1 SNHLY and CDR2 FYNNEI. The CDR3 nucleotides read TGTGCCAGCAGTGACGGAGGGGAGGGCGAAAAACTGTTTTTT. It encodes CASSDGGEGEKLFF.

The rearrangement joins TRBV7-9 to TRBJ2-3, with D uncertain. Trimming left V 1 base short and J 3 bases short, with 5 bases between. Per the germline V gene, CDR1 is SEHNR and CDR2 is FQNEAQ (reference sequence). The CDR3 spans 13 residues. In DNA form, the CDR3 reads TGTGCCAGCAGCTTAGTCAGAACAGATACGCAGTATTTT. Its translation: CASSLVRTDTQYF.

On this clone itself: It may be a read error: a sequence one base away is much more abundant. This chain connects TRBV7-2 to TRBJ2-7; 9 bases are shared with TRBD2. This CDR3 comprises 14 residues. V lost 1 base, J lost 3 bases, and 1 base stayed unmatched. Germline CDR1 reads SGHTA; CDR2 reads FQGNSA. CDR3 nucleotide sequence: TGTGCCAGCAGCTTAGGACTAGCGGACTACGAGCAGTACTTC. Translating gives CASSLGLADYEQYF.

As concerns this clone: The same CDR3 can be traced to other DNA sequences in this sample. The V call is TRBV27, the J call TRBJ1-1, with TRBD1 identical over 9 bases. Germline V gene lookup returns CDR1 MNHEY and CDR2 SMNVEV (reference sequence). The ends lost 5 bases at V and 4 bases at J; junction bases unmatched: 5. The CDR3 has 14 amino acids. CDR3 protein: CASSLGQGTTEAFF. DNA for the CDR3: TGTGCCAGCAGTCTCGGACAGGGGACCACTGAAGCTTTCTTT.

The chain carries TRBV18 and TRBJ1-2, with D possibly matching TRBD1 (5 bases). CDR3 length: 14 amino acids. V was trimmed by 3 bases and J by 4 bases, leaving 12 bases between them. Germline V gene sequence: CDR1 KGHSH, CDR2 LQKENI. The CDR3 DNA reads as TGTGCCAGCTCACCCTCAGGGACTAGCTATGGCTACACCTTC. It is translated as CASSPSGTSYGYTF.

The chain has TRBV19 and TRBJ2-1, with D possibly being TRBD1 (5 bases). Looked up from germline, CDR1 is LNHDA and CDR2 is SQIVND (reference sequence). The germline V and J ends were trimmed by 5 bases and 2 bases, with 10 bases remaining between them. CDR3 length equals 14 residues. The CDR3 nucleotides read TGTGCCAGTAGTCGTCCAGGGACCTACAATGAGCAGTTCTTC. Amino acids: CASSRPGTYNEQFF.

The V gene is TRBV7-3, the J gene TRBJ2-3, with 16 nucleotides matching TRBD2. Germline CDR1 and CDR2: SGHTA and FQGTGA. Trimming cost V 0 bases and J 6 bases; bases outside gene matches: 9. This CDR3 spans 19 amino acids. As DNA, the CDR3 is TGTGCCAGCAGCTTAACTGGCGGGACTAGCGGGAGGGCCGGTGATACGCAGTATTTT. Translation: CASSLTGGTSGRAGDTQYF.

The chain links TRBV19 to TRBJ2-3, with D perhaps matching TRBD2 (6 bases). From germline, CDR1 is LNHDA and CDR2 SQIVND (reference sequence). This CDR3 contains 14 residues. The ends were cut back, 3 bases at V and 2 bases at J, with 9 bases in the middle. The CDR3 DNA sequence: TGTGCCAGTAGTATCGGGAGAAACACAGATACGCAGTATTTT. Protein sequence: CASSIGRNTDTQYF.

DNA of the CDR3: TGTGCCAGCAGTTACCGACAGGGATACGAGCAGTACTTC. This codes for CASSYRQGYEQYF. The V and J genes are TRBV6-5 and TRBJ2-7; 7 positions match TRBD1. Germline V gene data show CDR1 as MNHEY and CDR2 as SVGAGI. V lost 2 bases to trimming and J lost 4 bases; unmatched junction nucleotides: 2. The CDR3 covers 13 residues.

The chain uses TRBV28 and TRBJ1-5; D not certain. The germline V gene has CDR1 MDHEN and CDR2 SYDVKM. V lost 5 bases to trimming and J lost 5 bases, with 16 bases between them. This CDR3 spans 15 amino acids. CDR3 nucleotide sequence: TGTGCCAGCAGTCTACGACGCGGTCTTGATCAGCCCCAGCATTTT. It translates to CASSLRRGLDQPQHF.

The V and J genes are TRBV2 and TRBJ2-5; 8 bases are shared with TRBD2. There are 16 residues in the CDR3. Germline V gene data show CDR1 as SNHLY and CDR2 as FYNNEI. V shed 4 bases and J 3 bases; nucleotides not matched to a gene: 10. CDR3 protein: CASSASLAALEETQYF. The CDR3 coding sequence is TGTGCCAGCAGTGCCTCACTAGCGGCCCTAGAAGAGACCCAGTACTTC.

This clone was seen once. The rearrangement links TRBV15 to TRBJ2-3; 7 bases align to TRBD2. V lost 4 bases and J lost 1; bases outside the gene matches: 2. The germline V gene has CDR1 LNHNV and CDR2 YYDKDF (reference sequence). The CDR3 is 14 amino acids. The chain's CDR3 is CATSTGGGTDTQYF. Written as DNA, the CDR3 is TGTGCCACCAGCACGGGAGGAGGCACAGATACGCAGTATTTT.

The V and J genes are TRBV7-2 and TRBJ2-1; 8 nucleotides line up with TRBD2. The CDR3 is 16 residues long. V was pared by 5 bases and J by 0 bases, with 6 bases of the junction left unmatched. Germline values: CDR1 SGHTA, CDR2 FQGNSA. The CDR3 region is CASSHGGGSSYNEQFF. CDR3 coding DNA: TGTGCCAGCAGCCACGGGGGGGGGTCCTCCTACAATGAGCAGTTCTTC.

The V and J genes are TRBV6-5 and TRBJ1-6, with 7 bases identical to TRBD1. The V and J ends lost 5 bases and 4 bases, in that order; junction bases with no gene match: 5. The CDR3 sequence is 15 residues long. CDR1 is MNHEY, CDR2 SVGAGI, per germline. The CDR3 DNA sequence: TGTGCCAGCAGTCCGGGACAGAAGTATAATTCACCCCTCCACTTT. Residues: CASSPGQKYNSPLHF.